This TCR beta chain came from a study of blood T cell repertoires in COVID-19 (dated by TCRdb to 2020 to 2021). Regarding the study in general: Samples covering the acute and convalescent phases of COVID-19 were provided by collaborators in the United States, Italy and Spain. The material from the prospective study consisted of cDNA or gDNA derived from T cells, B-cell-depleted T cells, or PBMCs. Subjects who had been exposed to COVID-19, were actively infected with it, or had recovered from it provided the deeply sampled blood TCRbeta repertoires that made up the dataset. The repertoires were released in a freely available public database meant as a resource for research on the immune response to SARS-CoV-2. Samples were obtained from the ongoing ImmuneRACE study (first 160 participants) and from approximately 1,200 subjects provided by 6 global collaborators. Sample metadata almost always included a de-identified subject ID, COVID-19 status, age in years and sex. Where available, HLA class I and class II types were taken from metadata supplied by the sample provider and were not determined by assay-based typing.

Regarding this clone: The clone's antigen remains unknown. The sample holds no much larger clone one base away, and base qualities are not on file.

A second Seattle source provided samples from volunteer blood donors who had recovered from COVID-19. Each collaborating institution followed its own protocols to collect whole blood in K2EDTA tubes. For TCRbeta analysis, collaborators shipped samples in one of three forms: frozen whole blood, isolated PBMCs, or DNA extracted from either of those sample types. What the study reported, not specific to this receptor: Clinical and demographic metadata were provided uncurated, with the amount varying by source and participant.

TCRbeta CDR3 regions were amplified from genomic DNA by means of the immunoSEQ Assay, a bias-controlled multiplex PCR. The original pipeline was this. The number of nucleated cells in each sample was estimated from the amplification of reference gene primers within the assay. Sequence reads were collapsed and filtered to measure the absolute abundance of every unique TCRbeta CDR3 rearrangement. For each sample, productive Simpson clonality was calculated as the square root of Simpson's diversity index across productive rearrangements. What TCRdb holds here is the immuneACCESS table cut down to in-frame rearrangements. Part of the clones is not present; checked against another copy, under half of the missing clones reflect an unresolved V gene, and the others are unexplained. That table is the source of V, J and clone size, and D and trimming were worked out from the DNA. Present in this sample are around 200,000 clones, 85% to 90% of which were seen just once. The ten largest make up about 0.95% of the sample.

The material sequenced was peripheral blood. This TCR came from a woman aged 18-29 years who had recovered from COVID-19.

The nucleotide sequence is TGTGCCAGCGTCGGGACAGGATTTATGAACACTGAAGCTTTCTTT. Its coded protein is CASVGTGFMNTEAFF. The chain couples TRBV7-9 to TRBJ1-1, with 8 middle bases fitting TRBD1. Trimming takes 8 bases off V and 0 bases off J; junction bases not matched to a gene: 8. Sequences SEHNR (CDR1) and FQNEAQ (CDR2) are obtained from the germline V gene (reference sequence). Its CDR3 holds 15 amino acids, cysteine through phenylalanine. The entry retains the CDR3 DNA only, 45 bases that are in frame from base 1.